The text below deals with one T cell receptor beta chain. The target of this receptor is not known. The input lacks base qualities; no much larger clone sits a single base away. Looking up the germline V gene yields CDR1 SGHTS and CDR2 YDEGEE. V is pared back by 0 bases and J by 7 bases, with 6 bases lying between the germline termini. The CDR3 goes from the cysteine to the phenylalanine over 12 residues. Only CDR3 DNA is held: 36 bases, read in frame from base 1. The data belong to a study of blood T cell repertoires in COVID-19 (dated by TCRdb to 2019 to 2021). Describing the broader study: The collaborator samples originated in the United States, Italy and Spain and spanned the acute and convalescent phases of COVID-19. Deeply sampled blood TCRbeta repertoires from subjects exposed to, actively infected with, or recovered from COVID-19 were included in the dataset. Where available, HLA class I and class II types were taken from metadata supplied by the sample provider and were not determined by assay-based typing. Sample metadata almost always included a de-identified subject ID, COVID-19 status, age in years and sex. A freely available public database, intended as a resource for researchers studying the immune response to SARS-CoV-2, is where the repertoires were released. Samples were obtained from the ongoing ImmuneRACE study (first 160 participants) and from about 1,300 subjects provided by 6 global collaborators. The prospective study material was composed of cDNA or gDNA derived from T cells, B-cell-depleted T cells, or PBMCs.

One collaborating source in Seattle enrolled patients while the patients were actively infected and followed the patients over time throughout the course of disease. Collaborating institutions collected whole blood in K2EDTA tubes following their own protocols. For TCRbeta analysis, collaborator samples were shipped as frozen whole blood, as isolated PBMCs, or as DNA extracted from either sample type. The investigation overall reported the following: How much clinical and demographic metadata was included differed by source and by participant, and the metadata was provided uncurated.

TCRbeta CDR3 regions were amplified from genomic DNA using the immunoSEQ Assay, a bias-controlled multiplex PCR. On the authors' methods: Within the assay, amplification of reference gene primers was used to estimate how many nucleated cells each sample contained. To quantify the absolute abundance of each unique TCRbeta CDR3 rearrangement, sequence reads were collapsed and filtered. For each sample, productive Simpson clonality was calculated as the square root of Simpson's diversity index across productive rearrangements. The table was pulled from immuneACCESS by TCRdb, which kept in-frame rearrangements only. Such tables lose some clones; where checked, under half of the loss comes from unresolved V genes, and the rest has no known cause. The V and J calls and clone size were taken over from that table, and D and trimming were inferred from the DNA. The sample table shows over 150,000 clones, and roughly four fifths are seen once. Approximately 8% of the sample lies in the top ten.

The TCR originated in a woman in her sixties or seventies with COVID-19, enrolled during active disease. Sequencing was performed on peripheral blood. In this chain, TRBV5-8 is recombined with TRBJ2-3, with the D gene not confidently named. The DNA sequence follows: TGTGCCAGCAGCTTGGCTTCTCATACGCAGTATTTT. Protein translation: CASSLASHTQYF.